The 23 T cell receptor beta chains listed next were all sequenced from one sample in a study of identical twins. TCRdb itself ran the 5' RACE reads through MiXCR, one entry per CDR3 protein. The table shows 200,000 to 250,000 distinct CDR3 sequences, with over 9.5% occurring only once. The sequenced sample was memory T cells sorted from blood. These receptors originate from a man between 45 and 60 years old in good health.

The chain couples TRBV18 to TRBJ2-3; D may be TRBD1 (6 bases). The CDR3 sequence is 16 residues long. Trimming removed 5 bases at V and 3 bases at J, with 18 bases between. Germline CDR1 is KGHSH and CDR2 is LQKENI. Here the CDR3 reads CASSGPRIGTTDTQYF. Written as DNA, the CDR3 is TGTGCCAGCTCAGGTCCACGTATAGGGACAACAGATACGCAGTATTTT.

This clonotype was recorded a few times. This chain joins TRBV20-1 and TRBJ2-1, with 8 bases matching TRBD2. This CDR3 has 15 residues. V lost 4 bases, J lost 6 bases, and 11 bases stayed unmatched. The germline gives CDR1 DFQATT, CDR2 SNEGSKA (reference sequence). DNA of the CDR3: TGCAGTGCTAACCCGACTAGCGTCAGTGGCAATGAGCAGTTCTTC. Encoded protein: CSANPTSVSGNEQFF.

The table lists this clonotype with many counts. This CDR3 reads CASSLSGAHEQFF. CDR3 coding DNA: TGTGCCAGCAGCTTGTCAGGGGCCCATGAGCAGTTCTTC. The chain has TRBV7-2 and TRBJ2-1; D perhaps matches TRBD1 (6 bases). In germline, CDR1 is SGHTA, CDR2 FQGNSA. This CDR3 has 13 residues. The ends were cut back, 3 bases at V and 8 bases at J, with 11 bases in the middle. Using reference TRBV7-2 and TRBJ2-1 for the parts outside the CDR3, the full variable domain is GAGVSQSPSNKVTEKGKDVELRCDPISGHTALYWYRQSLGQGLEFLIYFQGNSAPDKSGLPSDRFSAERTGGSVSTLTIQRTQQEDSAVYLCASSLSGAHEQFFGPGTRLTVL.

This clonotype was found a few times. The chain links TRBV10-2 to TRBJ2-7, with D perhaps TRBD1 (6 bases). The germline gives CDR1 WSHSY, CDR2 SAAADI. Between the trimmed V and J ends, which lost 6 bases and 4 bases, there was a span of 13 bases. There are 13 residues in the CDR3. This CDR3 reads CASRLDRPYEQYF. DNA for the CDR3: TGCGCCAGCAGGCTGGACAGACCATACGAGCAGTACTTC.

This clonotype came up a few times. The rearrangement uses TRBV5-1 and TRBJ2-7; no reliable D call. The CDR3 runs 12 residues. V shed 4 bases and J shed 5 bases, with 10 bases lying between them. Per germline, CDR1 SGHRS and CDR2 YFSETQ. The chain's CDR3 is CASSPTGDEQYF. As DNA, the CDR3 is TGCGCCAGCAGCCCCACGGGCGACGAGCAGTACTTC.

This clonotype was picked up many times. This rearrangement joins TRBV5-5 to TRBJ1-1, with D hard to call. The CDR3 loop spans 14 amino acids. CDR1 and CDR2 (germline): SGHKS, YYEKEE (reference sequence). Trimming shortened V by 0 bases and J by 3 bases, and 9 bases separated the two germline ends. The CDR3: CASSLGFRDTEAFF. The CDR3 DNA follows: TGTGCCAGCAGCTTGGGGTTTCGCGACACTGAAGCTTTCTTT.

The chain joins TRBV6-2 or TRBV6-3 to TRBJ2-3; perhaps TRBD1 as D (6 bases). CDR1 is MNHEY, CDR2 SVGEGT, per germline. Trimming shortened V by 3 bases and J by 2 bases, and 18 bases separated the two germline ends. This CDR3 comprises 17 residues. CDR3 residues: CASSYSPGQADTDTQYF. CDR3 nucleotide sequence: TGTGCCAGCAGTTATTCTCCGGGACAAGCAGACACAGATACGCAGTATTTT.

Only a few counts were recorded for this clonotype. This sequence joins TRBV7-2 and TRBJ2-2; TRBD1 might be the D (5 bases). V was clipped by 4 bases and J by 5 bases, with 14 bases between them. CDR1 and CDR2 (germline): SGHTA, FQGNSA. The CDR3 is 15 residues long. The CDR3 nucleotides read TGTGCCAGCAGCTACCGTAGGGCAGGGACCGGGGAGCTGTTTTTT. This encodes CASSYRRAGTGELFF.

This clonotype has at least ten counts. V is TRBV24-1 and J is TRBJ2-1; TRBD1 matches at 8 bases. Germline V lookup: CDR1 KGHDR, CDR2 SFDVKD. This CDR3 region has 17 residues. Trimming removed 3 bases from V and 6 bases from J; junction bases left unmatched: 12. This chain's CDR3 is CATSDQPPGTGVNEQFF. CDR3 in DNA: TGTGCCACCAGTGATCAACCCCCCGGGACAGGCGTCAATGAGCAGTTCTTC.

V is TRBV6-2 or TRBV6-3 and J is TRBJ2-3; TRBD1 might be the D (6 bases). CDR3 length: 16 residues. The germline gives CDR1 MNHEY, CDR2 SVGEGT. Deletions cut 0 bases from V and 8 bases from J, with 18 bases between. The CDR3 DNA follows: TGTGCCAGCAGTTACTCGTCCGGGGACAACTCATTTACGCAGTATTTT. Translating gives CASSYSSGDNSFTQYF.

At least ten counts were recorded for this clonotype. V and J are TRBV29-1 and TRBJ2-1; D gene unclear. V was pared by 4 bases and J by 4 bases, with 5 bases between. The germline gives CDR1 SQVTM, CDR2 ANQGSEA. This CDR3 is 11 amino acids long. This CDR3 reads CSVGRYNEQFF. The CDR3 DNA is TGCAGCGTTGGAAGGTACAATGAGCAGTTCTTC.

The table lists this clonotype with many counts. The chain employs TRBV7-8 and TRBJ2-3, with a tentative D call TRBD2 (5 bases). With 7 bases removed from V and 1 base from J, the gap between germline ends came to 12 bases. The length of the CDR3 is 14 residues. From germline, CDR1 is SGHVS and CDR2 FQNEAQ. CDR3 sequence reads: CASKREPRTDTQYF. The CDR3 DNA follows: TGTGCCAGCAAGAGGGAGCCTCGCACAGATACGCAGTATTTT.

The chain links TRBV5-5 to TRBJ1-5; maybe TRBD1 (5 bases). There are 13 residues in the CDR3. Germline values: CDR1 SGHKS, CDR2 YYEKEE (reference sequence). Trimming took 4 bases from V and 5 from J, leaving 10 bases between them. The CDR3 reads CASSQGGYQPQHF. The DNA for the CDR3 is TGTGCCAGCAGCCAGGGCGGGTATCAGCCCCAGCATTTT.

Of note for this clonotype: A junction boundary mismatches the germline segment, possibly from a read error. V and J are TRBV6-1 and TRBJ2-3; 15 bases align to TRBD2. CDR1 and CDR2 from the germline V gene are MNHNS and SASEGT. This CDR3 is 18 amino acids long. CDR3: CASRKGLAGGRSTATQYF. CDR3 nucleotides: TGTGCCAGCAGGAAGGGACTAGCGGGGGGCCGTAGCACAGCTACGCAGTATTTT.

This clonotype was counted many times. The rearrangement uses TRBV5-1 and TRBJ2-7, with a tentative D call TRBD2 (5 bases). The CDR3 has 12 residues. The germline V and J ends were trimmed by 2 bases and 5 bases, with 8 bases remaining between them. The germline V gene encodes CDR1 SGHRS and CDR2 YFSETQ. In nucleotides, the CDR3 is TGCGCCAGCAGCTTAACTAGTGACGAGCAGTACTTC. The encoded protein is CASSLTSDEQYF.

This clonotype was counted only a few times. The gene calls are TRBV7-2 and TRBJ1-4, with D possibly being TRBD1 (5 bases). This CDR3 has 17 residues. Germline V lookup: CDR1 SGHTA, CDR2 FQGNSA. The V end was cut by 2 bases, the J end by 3 bases, with 16 bases between. In nucleotides, the CDR3 is TGTGCCAGCAGCTTACAAGCAAGGAGGGGTTCTAATGAAAAACTGTTTTTT. This codes for CASSLQARRGSNEKLFF. Variable domain in full (rest from reference TRBV7-2 and TRBJ1-4): GAGVSQSPSNKVTEKGKDVELRCDPISGHTALYWYRQSLGQGLEFLIYFQGNSAPDKSGLPSDRFSAERTGGSVSTLTIQRTQQEDSAVYLCASSLQARRGSNEKLFFGSGTQLSVL.

This clonotype has a handful of counts. J is TRBJ2-1 and V is TRBV19, with TRBD2 matching over 13 bases. V shed 6 bases, J shed 7 bases, and the junction held 6 bases outside the gene matches. The CDR3 runs 15 residues. Germline loops: CDR1 LNHDA, CDR2 SQIVND (reference sequence). CDR3 DNA sequence: TGTGCCAGTAGCGAACTAGCGGGAGGGATGAATGAGCAGTTCTTC. Its translation: CASSELAGGMNEQFF. The complete variable domain, with remaining parts taken from reference TRBV19 and TRBJ2-1, reads DGGITQSPKYLFRKEGQNVTLSCEQNLNHDAMYWYRQDPGQGLRLIYYSQIVNDFQKGDIAEGYSVSREKKESFPLTVTSAQKNPTAFYLCASSELAGGMNEQFFGPGTRLTVL.

This clonotype has a count of ten or more. V usage is TRBV28 and J usage is TRBJ2-3, with D possibly TRBD1 on 5 matching bases. The CDR3 is made up of 13 amino acids. Germline loops: CDR1 MDHEN, CDR2 SYDVKM. Deletions cut 7 bases from V and 6 bases from J, with 14 bases between. In DNA, the CDR3 is TGTGCCAGCAAAAGGGGCAGTCGGGATACGCAGTATTTT. Protein product: CASKRGSRDTQYF. Full variable domain (rest looked up from reference TRBV28 and TRBJ2-3): DVKVTQSSRYLVKRTGEKVFLECVQDMDHENMFWYRQDPGLGLRLIYFSYDVKMKEKGDIPEGYSVSREKKERFSLILESASTNQTSMYLCASKRGSRDTQYFGPGTRLTVL.

The rearrangement links TRBV20-1 to TRBJ2-7; the D is unclear. V was shortened by 4 bases and J by 0 bases, with 22 bases between the two germline ends. Germline loops: CDR1 DFQATT, CDR2 SNEGSKA (reference sequence). CDR3 length: 17 residues. The chain's CDR3 is CSANYARAGASSYEQYF. CDR3 sequence (DNA): TGCAGTGCTAATTATGCCCGAGCAGGAGCAAGCTCCTACGAGCAGTACTTC.

This sequence joins TRBV3-1 and TRBJ2-1; no reliable D call. Germline V gene sequence: CDR1 LGHDT, CDR2 YNNKEL (reference sequence). The V end lost 3 bases, the J end lost 0 bases, and 9 bases lay between the germline ends. The CDR3 covers 15 residues. CDR3: CASSQEHRSYNEQFF. The DNA of the CDR3 is TGTGCCAGCAGCCAGGAACACCGCTCCTACAATGAGCAGTTCTTC.

The table lists this clonotype with a few counts. This chain uses TRBV5-1 with TRBJ2-1, with 12 bases aligning to TRBD2. CDR1 is SGHRS, CDR2 YFSETQ, per germline. V shed 0 bases and J 6 bases; nucleotides not matched to a gene: 7. CDR3 size: 17 residues. CDR3 in DNA: TGCGCCAGCAGCTTGGGAGCTAGCGGGGGGGCAGCCAATGAGCAGTTCTTC. It encodes CASSLGASGGAANEQFF.

This clonotype was counted at least ten times. The chain employs TRBV4-3 and TRBJ2-5, with a possible D match to TRBD2 (5 bases). This CDR3 is 13 amino acids long. The germline gives CDR1 LGHNA, CDR2 YSLEER. V was cut by 1 base and J by 5 bases, with 8 bases left in between. In DNA form, the CDR3 reads TGCGCCAGCAGCCAAGGCGGGTATGAGACCCAGTACTTC. This encodes CASSQGGYETQYF.

The V and J genes are TRBV24-1 and TRBJ2-1, with 7 bases that match TRBD2. The germline V gene encodes CDR1 KGHDR and CDR2 SFDVKD. The CDR3 is made up of 14 amino acids. The trim removed 5 bases at V and 2 bases at J, leaving 2 bases unmatched. CDR3 region: CATSGLAAYNEQFF. The CDR3 coding sequence is TGTGCCACCAGTGGCCTAGCGGCCTACAATGAGCAGTTCTTC.